This TCR beta chain was sequenced for a study of shared clonotypes between healthy human individuals. At the deep level, the assay was run. Some clones are missing from TCRdb's copy, which holds only in-frame ones; the method was immunoSEQ multiplex PCR. Among fewer than 2.5 million clones, 80% to 95% were seen once, and the ten largest hold 0.36%. CDR1 and CDR2 (germline): SGHAT, FQNNGV. CDR3 length: 12 amino acids. Concerning this clone: The junction departs from the called germline gene at one end, perhaps through a read error.

CD45RA+ naive and CD45RA-negative memory subsets were separated from CD4+ cells. The sequence was collected from a man aged 18-30 years in good health. Some clones in this sample may be carry-over from other donors' samples. Sequenced material: naive CD4+ T cells from PBMCs. Subset indicated: CD45RA+ positively selected. The chain uses TRBV11-2 and TRBJ2-7, with D perhaps TRBD1 (5 bases). The CDR3 coding sequence is TGTGCCAGCAGCTTAGAAGGTGCCAGGGTGTCTTTC. Protein product: CASSLEGARVSF.